This T cell receptor beta chain was sequenced during a study of beta chain features in type 1 diabetes. The entirety of the isolated RNA underwent reverse transcription, so expressed TCRB transcripts were sequenced. Sequenced naive, central memory and regulatory T cell samples produced an average of roughly 3.5 million reads. TCRdb's table, derived via immunoSEQ multiplex PCR, lists solely in-frame clones and lacks some. In the table there are around 240,000 clones, over 8.5% of which are singletons. Purity of each sorted population was above 95%. This clone was counted a few times. The CDR3 is 14 residues long. CDR1 and CDR2 from the germline V gene are SGHNT and YYREEE (reference sequence). The ends lost 2 bases at V and 2 bases at J; junction bases unmatched: 1.

The chain carries TRBV5-4 and TRBJ2-7; TRBD1 matches 10 bases. This TCR derives from a woman aged 18-29 years in good health. The sample was naive CD4+ T cells from blood. CDR3 nucleotides: TGTGCCAGCAGCTTTGGGACAGGGGCCTACGAGCAGTACTTC. It encodes CASSFGTGAYEQYF. Filled out from reference TRBV5-4 and TRBJ2-7, the complete variable domain reads ETGVTQSPTHLIKTRGQQVTLRCSSQSGHNTVSWYQQALGQGPQFIFQYYREEENGRGNFPPRFSGLQFPNYSSELNVNALELDDSALYLCASSFGTGAYEQYFGPGTRLTVT.